These 14 T cell receptor beta chains originate from one sample sequenced in a study of blood T cell repertoires in COVID-19. Produced via immunoSEQ multiplex PCR; TCRdb's table is partial and in-frame only. The sample lists tens of thousands of clones; about 80% were seen once. Sequencing was carried out using peripheral blood. All receptors derive from a man aged 50 to 59 with active or convalescent COVID-19.

V is TRBV6-1 and J is TRBJ1-1; D remains unclear. The length of the CDR3 is 17 residues. Between the trimmed V and J ends, which lost 3 bases and 0 bases, there was a span of 17 bases. Germline CDR1 reads MNHNS; CDR2 reads SASEGT. The DNA of the CDR3 is TGTGCCAGCAGTGACGAGGGTTTACGGGGTGTGAACACTGAAGCTTTCTTT. Translating gives CASSDEGLRGVNTEAFF.

The genes are TRBV3-1 (or the pseudogene TRBV3-2) and TRBJ2-2; TRBD2 matches at 9 bases. Looked up from germline, CDR1 is LGHDT and CDR2 is YNNKEL (reference sequence). CDR3 size: 15 residues. The V and J ends lost 0 bases and 6 bases, in that order; junction bases with no gene match: 2. CDR3 residues: CASSQEAGGPGELFF. CDR3 DNA sequence: TGTGCCAGCAGCCAAGAGGCGGGGGGGCCCGGGGAGCTGTTTTTT.

This clone has more than one count but fewer than ten. The J gene is TRBJ2-7, the V gene TRBV7-9, with TRBD1 identical over 8 bases. The CDR3 is 15 residues long. Germline lookup yields CDR1 SEHNR and CDR2 FQNEAQ (reference sequence). The trim removed 5 bases at V and 6 bases at J, leaving 12 bases unmatched. The CDR3 loop is CASSPTGQASGEQYF. The DNA for the CDR3 is TGTGCCAGCAGCCCCACGGGACAGGCCTCTGGCGAGCAGTACTTC. The full variable domain, rest sourced from reference TRBV7-9 and TRBJ2-7, is DTGVSQNPRHKITKRGQNVTFRCDPISEHNRLYWYRQTLGQGPEFLTYFQNEAQLEKSRLLSDRFSAERPKGSFSTLEIQRTEQGDSAMYLCASSPTGQASGEQYFGPGTRLTVT.

This sequence joins TRBV15 and TRBJ2-5, with 8 bases identical to TRBD2. This CDR3 region has 15 residues. Trimming cost V 0 bases and J 5 bases; bases outside gene matches: 5. Germline V gene sequence: CDR1 LNHNV, CDR2 YYDKDF (reference sequence). CDR3 nucleotides: TGTGCCACCAGCAGAGATTCGGGGGGGAGGGAGACCCAGTACTTC. Amino acids: CATSRDSGGRETQYF. Combining the CDR3 with reference TRBV15 and TRBJ2-5 gives the whole variable domain DAMVIQNPRYQVTQFGKPVTLSCSQTLNHNVMYWYQQKSSQAPKLLFHYYDKDFNNEADTPDNFQSRRPNTSFCFLDIRSPGLGDTAMYLCATSRDSGGRETQYFGPGTRLLVL.

The chain uses TRBV7-6 and TRBJ2-3; TRBD2 aligns across 9 bases. CDR1 and CDR2 (germline): SGHVS, FNYEAQ. J was trimmed by 4 bases and V by 2 bases; bases with no gene match: 16. The CDR3 spans 19 residues. The CDR3 sequence: CASSLRGNHGGGGPDTQYF. CDR3 DNA sequence: TGTGCCAGCAGCTTAAGGGGAAACCATGGCGGGGGGGGCCCAGATACGCAGTATTTT.

This rearrangement joins TRBV12-3 or TRBV12-4 to TRBJ1-2; D is unresolved. The V and J ends lost 8 bases and 0 bases respectively, with 7 bases between them. The CDR3 is 12 residues long. CDR3 nucleotides: TGTGCCAGCGGGCACCCTAACTATGGCTACACCTTC. Translating gives CASGHPNYGYTF.

The chain couples TRBV7-8 to TRBJ1-3; D not resolved. The CDR3 runs 17 residues. The germline CDR1 and CDR2 sequences are SGHVS and FQNEAQ. Deletions cut 2 bases from V and 0 bases from J, with 14 bases between. The CDR3 DNA is TGTGCCAGCAGCTTAATAGCGGACGGTCTCTCTGGAAACACCATATATTTT. Translated: CASSLIADGLSGNTIYF.

The gene calls are TRBV29-1 and TRBJ2-2; perhaps TRBD1 as D (5 bases). Trimming pared 6 bases from V and 4 bases from J, leaving 15 bases between. The germline CDR1 and CDR2 sequences are SQVTM and ANQGSEA. This CDR3 is built from 14 residues. The CDR3 loop is CSVGRDSLTGELFF. CDR3 in DNA: TGCAGCGTCGGTAGAGACAGTCTCACCGGGGAGCTGTTTTTT.

The V gene is TRBV7-9, the J gene TRBJ2-3, with D perhaps TRBD2 (6 bases). The CDR3 covers 16 residues. Germline CDR1 reads SEHNR; CDR2 reads FQNEAQ (reference sequence). Trimming removed 0 bases from V and 1 base from J, with 11 bases in between. CDR3 coding DNA: TGTGCCAGCAGCTTAGCGAGCACTAGCCGCACAGATACGCAGTATTTT. It is translated as CASSLASTSRTDTQYF.

The chain uses TRBV6-5 and TRBJ2-7; TRBD1 aligns across 10 bases. The CDR3 covers 14 residues. Germline V gives CDR1 MNHEY, CDR2 SVGAGI. Trimming cost V 6 bases and J 2 bases; bases outside gene matches: 4. The CDR3 nucleotides read TGTGCCAGCAGCGACAGGGGGCCCCCCTACGAGCAGTACTTC. This translates into CASSDRGPPYEQYF.

The J gene is TRBJ1-1, the V gene TRBV7-9; D is ambiguous. This CDR3 has 13 amino acids. Between the trimmed V and J ends, which lost 2 bases and 1 base, there was a span of 5 bases. Germline assignment: CDR1 SEHNR and CDR2 FQNEAQ (reference sequence). The CDR3 DNA reads as TGTGCCAGCAGCTTAATGGCGAACACTGAAGCTTTCTTT. Encoded protein: CASSLMANTEAFF.

This clone was observed a single time. This chain connects TRBV9 to TRBJ2-3, with 8 bases identical to TRBD1. Per the germline V gene, CDR1 is SGDLS and CDR2 is YYNGEE. The CDR3 loop spans 15 amino acids. Trimming cost V 0 bases and J 2 bases; bases outside gene matches: 2. The chain's CDR3 is CASSVGTGNTDTQYF. CDR3 nucleotides: TGTGCCAGCAGCGTAGGGACAGGGAACACAGATACGCAGTATTTT.

The chain joins TRBV19 to TRBJ2-1; 16 bases fit TRBD2. The V gene's germline CDR1 is LNHDA and CDR2 SQIVND (reference sequence). The trim removed 10 bases at V and 7 bases at J, leaving 4 bases unmatched. The CDR3 is made up of 14 amino acids. The CDR3 coding sequence is TGTGCCACCGGGACTAGCGGGGGGGTAAATGAGCAGTTCTTC. This sequence encodes CATGTSGGVNEQFF.

The chain uses TRBV20-1 and TRBJ2-7; D gene uncertain. The CDR3 is made up of 12 amino acids. The ends were cut back, 3 bases at V and 0 bases at J, with 6 bases in the middle. The germline gives CDR1 DFQATT, CDR2 SNEGSKA (reference sequence). Here the CDR3 reads CSASPSSYEQYF. The CDR3 region has the DNA TGCAGTGCTAGTCCCAGCTCCTACGAGCAGTACTTC.